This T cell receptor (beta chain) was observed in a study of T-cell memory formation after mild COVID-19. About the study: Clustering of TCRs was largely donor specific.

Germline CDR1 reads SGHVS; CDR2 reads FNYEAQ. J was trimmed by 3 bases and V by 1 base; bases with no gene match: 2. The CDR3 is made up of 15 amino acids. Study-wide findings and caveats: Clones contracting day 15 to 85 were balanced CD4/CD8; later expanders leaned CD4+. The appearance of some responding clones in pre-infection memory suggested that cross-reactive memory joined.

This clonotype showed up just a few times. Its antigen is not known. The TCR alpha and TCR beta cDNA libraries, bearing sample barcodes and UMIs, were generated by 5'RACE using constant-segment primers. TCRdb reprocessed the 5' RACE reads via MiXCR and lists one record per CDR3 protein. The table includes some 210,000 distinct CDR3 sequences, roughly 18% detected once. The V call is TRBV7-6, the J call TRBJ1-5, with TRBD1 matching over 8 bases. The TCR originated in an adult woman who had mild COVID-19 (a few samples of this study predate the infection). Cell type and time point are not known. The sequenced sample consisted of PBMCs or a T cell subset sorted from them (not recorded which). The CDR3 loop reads CASSLGQGANQPQHF. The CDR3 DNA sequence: TGTGCCAGCAGCTTAGGCCAGGGGGCCAATCAGCCCCAGCATTTT.